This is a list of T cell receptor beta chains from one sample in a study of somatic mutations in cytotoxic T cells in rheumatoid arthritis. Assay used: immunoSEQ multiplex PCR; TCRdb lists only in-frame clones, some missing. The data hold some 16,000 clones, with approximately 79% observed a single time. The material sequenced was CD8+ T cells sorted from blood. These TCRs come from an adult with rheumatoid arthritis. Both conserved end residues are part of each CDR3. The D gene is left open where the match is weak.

CDR3aa: CAAGGRGADTQYF
CDR3nt: TGTGCCGCTGGCGGGCGGGGGGCAGATACGCAGTATTTT
d_gene: TRBD2
j_gene: TRBJ2-3
v_gene: TRBV7-6

CDR3aa: CASSHAGTAEAFF
CDR3nt: TGCGCCAGCAGCCATGCAGGAACGGCTGAAGCTTTCTTT
d_gene: NA
j_gene: TRBJ1-1
v_gene: TRBV4-3

CDR3aa: CASSQAANNEQFF
CDR3nt: TGTGCCAGCAGCCAAGCGGCCAACAATGAGCAGTTCTTC
d_gene: NA
j_gene: TRBJ2-1
v_gene: TRBV4-2

CDR3aa: CASSLGGQSYGYTF
CDR3nt: TGTGCCAGCAGTCTAGGTGGACAGTCCTATGGCTACACCTTC
d_gene: NA
j_gene: TRBJ1-2
v_gene: TRBV27

CDR3aa: CASGWGTGGTYGYTF
CDR3nt: TGTGCTAGTGGTTGGGGGACAGGGGGCACCTATGGCTACACCTTC
d_gene: TRBD1
j_gene: TRBJ1-2
v_gene: TRBV12-5

CDR3aa: CASSPPSGAFTDTQYF
CDR3nt: TGTGCCAGCTCACCACCATCAGGGGCGTTCACAGATACGCAGTATTTT
d_gene: NA
j_gene: TRBJ2-3
v_gene: TRBV18

CDR3aa: CASSQDRFSNQPQHF
CDR3nt: TGCGCCAGCAGCCAGGACCGGTTTAGCAATCAGCCCCAGCATTTT
d_gene: NA
j_gene: TRBJ1-5
v_gene: TRBV4-3

CDR3aa: CASSLVSDTQYF
CDR3nt: TGTGCCAGCAGCTTAGTTTCAGATACGCAGTATTTT
d_gene: NA
j_gene: TRBJ2-3
v_gene: TRBV7-6

CDR3aa: CASSIDWTSTDTQYF
CDR3nt: TGTGCCAGTAGTATAGACTGGACCAGCACAGATACGCAGTATTTT
d_gene: NA
j_gene: TRBJ2-3
v_gene: TRBV19

CDR3aa: CASSPGTGGNQPQHF
CDR3nt: TGTGCCAGCAGTCCCGGGACAGGGGGAAATCAGCCCCAGCATTTT
d_gene: TRBD1
j_gene: TRBJ1-5
v_gene: TRBV27

CDR3aa: CASSSLSGSGDTQYF
CDR3nt: TGTGCCAGCAGTTCGCTGAGCGGGAGTGGAGATACGCAGTATTTT
d_gene: TRBD2
j_gene: TRBJ2-3
v_gene: TRBV27

CDR3aa: CASSSRPTNEQYF
CDR3nt: TGTGCCAGCAGTTCCCGACCCACGAATGAGCAGTACTTC
d_gene: NA
j_gene: TRBJ2-7
v_gene: TRBV27